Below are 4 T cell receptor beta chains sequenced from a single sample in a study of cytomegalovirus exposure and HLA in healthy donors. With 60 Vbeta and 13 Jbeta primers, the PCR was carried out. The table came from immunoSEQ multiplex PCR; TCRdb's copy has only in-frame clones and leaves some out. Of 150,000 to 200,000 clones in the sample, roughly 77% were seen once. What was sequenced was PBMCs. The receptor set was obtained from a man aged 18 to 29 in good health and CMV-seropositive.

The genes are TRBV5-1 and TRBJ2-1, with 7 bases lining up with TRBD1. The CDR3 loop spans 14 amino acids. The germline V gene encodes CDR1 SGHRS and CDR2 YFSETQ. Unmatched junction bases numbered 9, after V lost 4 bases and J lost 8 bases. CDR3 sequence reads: CASSLPGGGDEQFF. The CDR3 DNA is TGCGCCAGCAGCCTCCCAGGGGGTGGGGATGAGCAGTTCTTC.

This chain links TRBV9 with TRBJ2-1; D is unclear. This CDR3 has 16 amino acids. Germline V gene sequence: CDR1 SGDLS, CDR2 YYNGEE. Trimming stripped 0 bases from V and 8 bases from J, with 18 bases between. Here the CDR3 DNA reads TGTGCCAGCAGCGTAGGGGTCAACCAAATGGGCGATGAGCAGTTCTTC. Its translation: CASSVGVNQMGDEQFF. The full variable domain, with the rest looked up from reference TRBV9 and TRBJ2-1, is DSGVTQTPKHLITATGQRVTLRCSPRSGDLSVYWYQQSLDQGLQFLIQYYNGEERAKGNILERFSAQQFPDLHSELNLSSLELGDSALYFCASSVGVNQMGDEQFFGPGTRLTVL.

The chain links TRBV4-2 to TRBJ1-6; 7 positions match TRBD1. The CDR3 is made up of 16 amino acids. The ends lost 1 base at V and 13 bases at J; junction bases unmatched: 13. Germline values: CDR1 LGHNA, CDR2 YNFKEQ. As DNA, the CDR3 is TGTGCCAGCAGCCAAGGCGCCGGGACAGTGGGTTCTCCCCTCCACTTT. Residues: CASSQGAGTVGSPLHF.

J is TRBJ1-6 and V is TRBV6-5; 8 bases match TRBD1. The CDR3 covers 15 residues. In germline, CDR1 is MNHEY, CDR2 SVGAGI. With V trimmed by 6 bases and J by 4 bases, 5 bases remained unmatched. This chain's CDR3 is CASRGQGSYNSPLHF. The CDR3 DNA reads TGTGCCAGCAGAGGACAGGGATCATATAATTCACCCCTCCACTTT.